This entry lists 5 T cell receptor beta chains sequenced from one sample in a study of human T cells and chemical hapten exposure. One entry per CDR3 protein, called by TCRdb with MiXCR from the RACE reads. In the table there are tens of thousands of distinct CDR3 sequences, 11% of which are singletons. Time point indicated: patch test 3, about 24 weeks after DPC sensitization. Treatment in this sample: therapeutic diphenylcyclopropenone sensitization with weekly scalp DPC. The specimen comprised whole blood, sampled in connection with sensitization to the hapten diphenylcyclopropenone (DPC). These receptors all come from a woman aged 30 to 39 with alopecia areata. Some clones in this sample may be carry-over from other donors' samples.

In its sample, this clonotype was seen a few times. This chain uses TRBV5-4 with TRBJ2-2; tentative D call: TRBD1 (6 bases). CDR3 length: 14 residues. Germline V lookup: CDR1 SGHNT, CDR2 YYREEE (reference sequence). V lost 2 bases and J 4 bases, leaving 9 bases between the germline ends. Written as DNA, the CDR3 is TGTGCCAGCAGCTTAGGACAGCTCACCGGGGAGCTGTTTTTT. It is translated as CASSLGQLTGELFF.

V is TRBV20-1 and J is TRBJ2-1, with D perhaps TRBD2 (6 bases). V was trimmed by 0 bases and J by 6 bases, leaving 18 bases between them. The CDR3 runs 16 residues. Germline CDR1 is DFQATT and CDR2 is SNEGSKA (reference sequence). CDR3 residues: CSARDLGLAKPNEQFF. The CDR3 bases are TGCAGTGCTAGAGATCTGGGACTCGCCAAACCCAATGAGCAGTTCTTC.

Many counts were recorded for this clonotype. The rearrangement joins TRBV20-1 to TRBJ2-3; D may be TRBD1 or TRBD2 (6 bases each). V was cut by 4 bases and J by 7 bases, with 18 bases left in between. CDR1 is DFQATT, CDR2 SNEGSKA, per germline (reference sequence). The CDR3 sequence is 14 residues long. The chain's CDR3 is CSATSGGGLNTQYF. The CDR3 coding sequence is TGCAGTGCTACAAGCGGAGGGGGGTTAAATACGCAGTATTTT.

The chain combines TRBV5-1 with TRBJ1-1, with a weak D call TRBD1 (6 bases). The germline V and J ends were trimmed by 6 bases and 1 base, with 13 bases remaining between them. The CDR3 covers 14 residues. Germline values: CDR1 SGHRS, CDR2 YFSETQ. CDR3: CASNPTGPNTEAFF. CDR3 DNA: TGCGCCAGCAATCCGACAGGACCGAACACTGAAGCTTTCTTT.

V gene TRBV5-1 combines with J gene TRBJ2-7; D not certain. CDR1 and CDR2 (germline): SGHRS, YFSETQ. The V end lost 0 bases, the J end lost 0 bases, and 7 bases lay between the germline ends. This CDR3 has 14 amino acids. CDR3 nucleotides: TGCGCCAGCAGCTTGGTCCGGAGCTCCTACGAGCAGTACTTC. Its protein is CASSLVRSSYEQYF.